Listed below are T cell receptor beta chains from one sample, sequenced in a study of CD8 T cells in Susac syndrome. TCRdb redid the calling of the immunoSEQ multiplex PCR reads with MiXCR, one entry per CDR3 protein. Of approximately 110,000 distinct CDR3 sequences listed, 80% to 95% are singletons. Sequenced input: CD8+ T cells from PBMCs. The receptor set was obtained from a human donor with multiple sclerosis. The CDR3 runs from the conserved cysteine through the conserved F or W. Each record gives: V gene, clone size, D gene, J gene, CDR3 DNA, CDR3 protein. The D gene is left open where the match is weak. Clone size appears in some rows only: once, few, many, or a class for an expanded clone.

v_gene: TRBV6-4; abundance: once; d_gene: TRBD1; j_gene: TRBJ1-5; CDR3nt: TGTGCCAGCAGAGGGACAGGTAATCAGCCCCAGCATTTT; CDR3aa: CASRGTGNQPQHF
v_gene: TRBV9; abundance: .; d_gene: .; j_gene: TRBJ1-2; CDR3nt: TGTGCCAGCGAGGACGGGGGATACTATGGCTACACCTTC; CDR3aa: CASEDGGYYGYTF
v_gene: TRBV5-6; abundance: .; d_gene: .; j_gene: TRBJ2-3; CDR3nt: TGTGCCAGCAGCTTGGGTAGCGGCACAGATACGCAGTATTTT; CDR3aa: CASSLGSGTDTQYF
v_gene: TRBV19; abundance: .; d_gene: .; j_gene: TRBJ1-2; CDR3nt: TGTGCCAGTGGGGCAGGATTGGACTACACCTTC; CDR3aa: CASGAGLDYTF
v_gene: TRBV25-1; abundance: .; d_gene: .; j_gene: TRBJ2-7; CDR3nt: TGTGCCCAGCAGGGGATCGAGCAGTACTTC; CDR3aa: CAQQGIEQYF
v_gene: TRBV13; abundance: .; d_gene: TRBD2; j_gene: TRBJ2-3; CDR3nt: TGTGCCAGCAGCCTTTGGACTAGCGGGAGGACAGATACGCAGTATTTT; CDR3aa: CASSLWTSGRTDTQYF
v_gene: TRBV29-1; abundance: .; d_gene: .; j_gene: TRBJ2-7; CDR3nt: TGCAGCGTGAGTGCGGGGCAGAGCTCCTACGAGCAGTACTTC; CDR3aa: CSVSAGQSSYEQYF
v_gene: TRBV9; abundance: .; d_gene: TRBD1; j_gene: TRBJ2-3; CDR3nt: TGTGCCAGCAGCGATCACCGGTTCGGGACAGGGGTAGATACGCAGTATTTT; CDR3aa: CASSDHRFGTGVDTQYF
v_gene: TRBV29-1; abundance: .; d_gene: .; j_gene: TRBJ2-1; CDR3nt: TGCAGCGTTGAGACGGGCAATGAGCAGTTCTTC; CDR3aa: CSVETGNEQFF
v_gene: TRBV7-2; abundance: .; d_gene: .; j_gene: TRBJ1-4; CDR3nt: TGTGCCAGCAGCTTATTCCACCCCAGGGATGAAAAACTGTTTTTT; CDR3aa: CASSLFHPRDEKLFF
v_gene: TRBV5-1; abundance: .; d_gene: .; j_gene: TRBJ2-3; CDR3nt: TGCGCCAGCAGCCTGTACAGGGAACCCACAGATACGCAGTATTTT; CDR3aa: CASSLYREPTDTQYF
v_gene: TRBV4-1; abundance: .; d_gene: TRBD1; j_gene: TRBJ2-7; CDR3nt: TGCGCCAGCAGCCAAGAGTGGGACAGGGAGATCAACGAGCAGTACTTC; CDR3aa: CASSQEWDREINEQYF
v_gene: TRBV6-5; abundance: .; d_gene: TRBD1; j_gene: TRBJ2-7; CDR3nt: TGTGCCAGCAGTTACTCAGGGGGCAGCTCCTACGAGCAGTACTTC; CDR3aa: CASSYSGGSSYEQYF
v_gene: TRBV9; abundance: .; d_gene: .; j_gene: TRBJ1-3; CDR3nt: TGTGCCAGCAGCGAAGGACGGTTCGGAAACACCATATATTTT; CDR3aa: CASSEGRFGNTIYF
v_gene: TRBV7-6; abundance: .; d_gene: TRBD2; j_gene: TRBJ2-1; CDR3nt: TGTGCCAGCAGCTCGATCTTGGGACTAGCCTACAATGAGCAGTTCTTC; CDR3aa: CASSSILGLAYNEQFF
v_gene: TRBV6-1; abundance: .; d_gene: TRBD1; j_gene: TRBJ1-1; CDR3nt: TGTGCCAGCAGCCTAGACAGGGGGGCTGAAGCTTTCTTT; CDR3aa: CASSLDRGAEAFF
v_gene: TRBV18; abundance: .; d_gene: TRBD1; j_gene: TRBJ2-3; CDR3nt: TGTGCCAGCTCATTCGAACCGGGACAGTTCACAGATACGCAGTATTTT; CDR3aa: CASSFEPGQFTDTQYF
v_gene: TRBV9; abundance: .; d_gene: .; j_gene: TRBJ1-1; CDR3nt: TGTGCCAGCAGCCCGAATAACATCGGAGCTTTCTTT; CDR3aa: CASSPNNIGAFF
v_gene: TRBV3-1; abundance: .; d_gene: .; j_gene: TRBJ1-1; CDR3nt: TGTGCCAGCAGCCAATCCCTAACAGCAAATGAAGCTTTCTTT; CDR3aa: CASSQSLTANEAFF
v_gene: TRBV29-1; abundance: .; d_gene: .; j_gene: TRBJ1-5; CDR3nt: TGCAGCGTTGAAAGGAATAGCAATCAGCCCCAGCATTTT; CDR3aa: CSVERNSNQPQHF
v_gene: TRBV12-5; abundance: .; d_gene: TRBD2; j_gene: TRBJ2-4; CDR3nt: TGTGCTAGTGGTCCTAGCGGACTAGCCAAAAACATTCAGTACTTC; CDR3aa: CASGPSGLAKNIQYF
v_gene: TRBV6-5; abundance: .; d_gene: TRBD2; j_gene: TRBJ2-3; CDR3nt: TGTGCCAGCAGTTACACTCCGGATAGCGGGCCCACAGATACGCAGTATTTT; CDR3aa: CASSYTPDSGPTDTQYF
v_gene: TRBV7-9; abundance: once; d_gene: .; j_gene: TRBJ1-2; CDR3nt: TGTGCCAGCAGCTTCGGGGTCGCCTTCTATGGCTACACCTTC; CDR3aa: CASSFGVAFYGYTF
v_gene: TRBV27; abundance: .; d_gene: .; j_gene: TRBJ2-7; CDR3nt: TGTGCCAGCAGTTTAAGGAACTCCTACGAGCAGTACTTC; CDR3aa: CASSLRNSYEQYF
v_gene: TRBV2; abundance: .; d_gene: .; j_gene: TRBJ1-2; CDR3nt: TGTGCCACCCTCGGCGGTCATTTGGGTCGACCTAACTATGGCTACACCTTC; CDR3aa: CATLGGHLGRPNYGYTF
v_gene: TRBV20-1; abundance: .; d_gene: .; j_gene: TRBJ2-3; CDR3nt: TGCAGTGCTAGAGAAACCTCGAGAGTTTGGGATACGCAGTATTTT; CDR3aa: CSARETSRVWDTQYF
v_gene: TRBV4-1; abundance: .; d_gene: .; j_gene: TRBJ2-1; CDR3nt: TGCGCCAGCAGCCAAGGCCCCCCGGTTTCTACCTACAATGAGCGGGTCTTC; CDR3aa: CASSQGPPVSTYNERVF
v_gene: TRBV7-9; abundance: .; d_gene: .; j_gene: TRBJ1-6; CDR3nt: TGTGCCAGCAGCCCAGCTGGCACCAGGCAGATTCCCCTCCACTTT; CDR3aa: CASSPAGTRQIPLHF
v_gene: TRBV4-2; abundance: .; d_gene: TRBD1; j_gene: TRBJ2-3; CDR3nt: TGTGCCAGCAGCCGAAACAGGGGCCCAGATACGCAGTATTTT; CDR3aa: CASSRNRGPDTQYF
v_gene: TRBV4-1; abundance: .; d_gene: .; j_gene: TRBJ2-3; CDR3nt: TGCGCCAGCAGCCAAGTTGCGGTTAGCACAGATACGCAGTATTTT; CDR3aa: CASSQVAVSTDTQYF
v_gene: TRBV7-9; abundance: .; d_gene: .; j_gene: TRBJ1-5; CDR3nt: TGTGCCAGCAGCCCATACGCCAGGACTGAAAGGTTGTTCGTTCAGCCCCAGCATTTT; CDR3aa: CASSPYARTERLFVQPQHF
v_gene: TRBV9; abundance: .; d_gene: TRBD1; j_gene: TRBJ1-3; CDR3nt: TGTGCCAGCAGCATCGCCCGGGACAGAGGAGGAAACACCATATATTTT; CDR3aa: CASSIARDRGGNTIYF
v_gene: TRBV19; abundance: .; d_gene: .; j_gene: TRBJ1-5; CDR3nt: TGTGCCAGTACCGTGACAAGGAATTCTAGCAATCAGCCCCAGCATTTT; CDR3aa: CASTVTRNSSNQPQHF
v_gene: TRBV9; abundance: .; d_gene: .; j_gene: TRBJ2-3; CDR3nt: TGTGCCAGCAGCGTAGGAGGCCTCCCAGATACGCAGTATTTT; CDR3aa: CASSVGGLPDTQYF
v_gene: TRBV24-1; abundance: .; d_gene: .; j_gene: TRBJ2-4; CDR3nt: TGTGCCACCAGTTTCGGTGGGGGCATTCAGTACTTC; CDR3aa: CATSFGGGIQYF
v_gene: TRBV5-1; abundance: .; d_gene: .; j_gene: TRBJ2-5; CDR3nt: TGCGCCAGCAGCTTGGACCCGCGGCAAGAGACCCAGTACTTC; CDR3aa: CASSLDPRQETQYF
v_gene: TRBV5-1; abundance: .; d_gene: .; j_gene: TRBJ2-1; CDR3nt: TGCGCCAGCAGCTTGGGGTCCCGCGAGCAGTTCTTC; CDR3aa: CASSLGSREQFF
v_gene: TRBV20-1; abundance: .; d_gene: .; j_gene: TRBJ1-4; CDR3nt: TGCAGTGCTAGAGATATGGCAGCAACTAATGAAAAACTGTTTTTT; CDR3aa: CSARDMAATNEKLFF
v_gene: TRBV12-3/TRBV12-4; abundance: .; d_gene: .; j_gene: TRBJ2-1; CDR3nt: TGTGCCAGCCGTAGTCACTACAATGAGCAGTTCTTC; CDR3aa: CASRSHYNEQFF
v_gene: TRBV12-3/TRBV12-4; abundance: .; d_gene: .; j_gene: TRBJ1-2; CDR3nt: TGTGCCAGCAGCATGGCGTCGCTCTATGGCTACACCTTC; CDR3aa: CASSMASLYGYTF
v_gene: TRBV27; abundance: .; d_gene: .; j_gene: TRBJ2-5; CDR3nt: TGTGCCAGCAGTGGAGGGAACCCGGTCTCCCAGTACTTC; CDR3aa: CASSGGNPVSQYF